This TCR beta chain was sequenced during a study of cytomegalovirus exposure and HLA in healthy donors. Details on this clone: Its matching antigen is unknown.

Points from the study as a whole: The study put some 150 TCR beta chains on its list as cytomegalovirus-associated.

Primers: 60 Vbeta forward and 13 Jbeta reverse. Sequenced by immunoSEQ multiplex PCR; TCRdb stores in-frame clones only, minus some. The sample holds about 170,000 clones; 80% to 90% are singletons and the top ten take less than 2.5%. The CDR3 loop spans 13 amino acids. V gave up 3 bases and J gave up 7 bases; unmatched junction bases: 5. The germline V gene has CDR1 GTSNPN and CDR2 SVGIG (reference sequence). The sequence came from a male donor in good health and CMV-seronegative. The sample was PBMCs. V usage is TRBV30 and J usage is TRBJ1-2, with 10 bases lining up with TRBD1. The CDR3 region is CAWRPGQGFGYTF. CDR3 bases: TGTGCCTGGAGGCCGGGACAGGGGTTTGGCTACACCTTC.